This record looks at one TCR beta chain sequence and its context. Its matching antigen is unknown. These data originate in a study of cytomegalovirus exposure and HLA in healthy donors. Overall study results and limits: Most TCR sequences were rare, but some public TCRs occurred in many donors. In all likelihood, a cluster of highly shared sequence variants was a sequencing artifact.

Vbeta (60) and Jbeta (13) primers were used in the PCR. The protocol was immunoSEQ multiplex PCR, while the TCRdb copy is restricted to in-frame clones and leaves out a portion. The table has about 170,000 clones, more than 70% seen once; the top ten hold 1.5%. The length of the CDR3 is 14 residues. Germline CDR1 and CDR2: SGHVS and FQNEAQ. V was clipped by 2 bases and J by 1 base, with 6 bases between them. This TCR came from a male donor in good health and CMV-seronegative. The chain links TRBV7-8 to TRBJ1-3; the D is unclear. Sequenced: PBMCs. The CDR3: CASSLSLSGNTIYF. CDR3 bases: TGTGCCAGCAGCTTATCCCTTTCTGGAAACACCATATATTTT.